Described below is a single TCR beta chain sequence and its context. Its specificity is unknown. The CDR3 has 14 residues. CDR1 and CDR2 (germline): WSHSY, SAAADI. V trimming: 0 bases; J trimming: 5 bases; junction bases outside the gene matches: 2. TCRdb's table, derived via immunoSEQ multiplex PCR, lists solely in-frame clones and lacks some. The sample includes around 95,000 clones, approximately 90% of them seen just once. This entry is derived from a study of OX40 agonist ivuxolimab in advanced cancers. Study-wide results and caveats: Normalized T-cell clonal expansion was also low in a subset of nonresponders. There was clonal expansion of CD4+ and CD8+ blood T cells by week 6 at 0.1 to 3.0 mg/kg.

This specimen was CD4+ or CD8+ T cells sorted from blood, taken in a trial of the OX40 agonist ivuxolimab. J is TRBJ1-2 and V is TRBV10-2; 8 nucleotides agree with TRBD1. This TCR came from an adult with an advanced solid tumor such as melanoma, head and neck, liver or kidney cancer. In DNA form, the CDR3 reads TGCGCCAGCAGTGAGTCCGGACAGGGTTATGGCTACACCTTC. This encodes CASSESGQGYGYTF.